The clone carrying this TCR beta chain has a handful of counts. Its antigen is not identified. Described treatment: oral pan-JAK inhibitor, 5-10 mg twice daily. CD4+ and CD8+ T cells were sorted from PBMCs. The data belong to a study of CD8+ T cells in alopecia areata. Study summary: Treated patients took oral tofacitinib at 5 to 10 mg twice daily.

Extracted RNA was reverse transcribed into cDNA, the sequencing template. Here immunoSEQ multiplex PCR was the method, and the copy in TCRdb shows in-frame clones only, minus some. The sample carries 210,000 or so clones, approximately 65% recorded once. Overall study results and limits: Scalp clonality decreased significantly with tofacitinib, and so did expanded CD8+ clones among the top 100. Persistence of many expanded lesional clones was seen in scalp and blood during tofacitinib.

The germline V and J ends were trimmed by 1 base and 0 bases, with 7 bases remaining between them. In germline, CDR1 is GTSNPN, CDR2 SVGIG (reference sequence). This CDR3 spans 14 amino acids. The gene calls are TRBV30 and TRBJ2-4; D ambiguous. The sequenced sample was CD4+ T cells sorted from blood, obtained around week 46, from a patient treated with tofacitinib. The receptor comes from a human donor with alopecia areata. The DNA of the CDR3 is TGTGCCTGGAGTGAAACGGTAGCCAAAAACATTCAGTACTTC. Its protein product is CAWSETVAKNIQYF. The full variable domain, completed using reference TRBV30 and TRBJ2-4, is SQTIHQWPATLVQPVGSPLSLECTVEGTSNPNLYWYRQAAGRGLQLLFYSVGIGQISSEVPQNLSASRPQDRQFILSSKKLLLSDSGFYLCAWSETVAKNIQYFGAGTRLSVL.